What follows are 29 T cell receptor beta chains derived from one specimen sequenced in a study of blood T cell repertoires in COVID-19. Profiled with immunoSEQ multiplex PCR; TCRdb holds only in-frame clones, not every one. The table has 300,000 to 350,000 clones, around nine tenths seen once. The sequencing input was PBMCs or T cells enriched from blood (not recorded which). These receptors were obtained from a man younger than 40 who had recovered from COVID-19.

For the CDR3, the DNA is TGTGCCAGCAGCTCCCGGACTGATTACGAGCAGTACTTC. Its protein product is CASSSRTDYEQYF. The chain is built from TRBV11-3 and TRBJ2-7; D perhaps matches TRBD2 (5 bases). Trimming removed 4 bases from V and 4 bases from J, with 11 bases in between. The CDR3 loop spans 13 amino acids. Per germline, CDR1 SGHNT and CDR2 YENEEA.

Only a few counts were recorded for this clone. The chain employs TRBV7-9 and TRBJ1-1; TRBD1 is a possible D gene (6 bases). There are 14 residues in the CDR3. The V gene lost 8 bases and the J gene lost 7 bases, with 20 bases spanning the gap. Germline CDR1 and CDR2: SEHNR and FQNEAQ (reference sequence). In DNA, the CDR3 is TGTGCCAGCGGGGTTTTGCTTGACAGGAGTGAAGCTTTCTTT. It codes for CASGVLLDRSEAFF.

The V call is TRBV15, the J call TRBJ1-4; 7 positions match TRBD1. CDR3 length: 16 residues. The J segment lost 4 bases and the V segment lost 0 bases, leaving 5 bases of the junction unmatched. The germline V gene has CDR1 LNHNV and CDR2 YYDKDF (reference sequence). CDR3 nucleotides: TGTGCCACCAGCAGAGATCCGACAGGGATTAATGAAAAACTGTTTTTT. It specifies CATSRDPTGINEKLFF.

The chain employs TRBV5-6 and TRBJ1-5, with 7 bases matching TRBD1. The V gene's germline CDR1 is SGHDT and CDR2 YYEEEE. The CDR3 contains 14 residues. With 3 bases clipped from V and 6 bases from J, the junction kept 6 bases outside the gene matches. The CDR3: CASSWGTAGQPQHF. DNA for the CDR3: TGTGCCAGCAGCTGGGGGACAGCTGGTCAGCCCCAGCATTTT.

The CDR3 region has the DNA TGTGCCAGCAGCTTAAGACAGTTGGAGACCCAGTACTTC. Amino acid sequence: CASSLRQLETQYF. The V call is TRBV7-3, the J call TRBJ2-5, with D perhaps matching TRBD1 (5 bases). The CDR3 consists of 13 residues. Trimming stripped 1 base from V and 5 bases from J, with 8 bases between. CDR1 SGHTA and CDR2 FQGTGA come from the germline V gene. Full variable domain (remainder filled in from reference TRBV7-3 and TRBJ2-5): GAGVSQTPSNKVTEKGKYVELRCDPISGHTALYWYRQSLGQGPEFLIYFQGTGAADDSGLPNDRFFAVRPEGSVSTLKIQRTERGDSAVYLCASSLRQLETQYFGPGTRLLVL.

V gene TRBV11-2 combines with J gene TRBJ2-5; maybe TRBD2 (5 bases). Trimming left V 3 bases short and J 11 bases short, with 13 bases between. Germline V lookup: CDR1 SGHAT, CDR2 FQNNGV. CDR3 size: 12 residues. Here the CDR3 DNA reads TGTGCCAGCAGCTTGTCAGACCGGAGGCAGTACTTC. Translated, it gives CASSLSDRRQYF. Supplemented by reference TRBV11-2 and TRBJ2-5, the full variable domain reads EAGVAQSPRYKIIEKRQSVAFWCNPISGHATLYWYQQILGQGPKLLIQFQNNGVVDDSQLPKDRFSAERLKGVDSTLKIQPAKLEDSAVYLCASSLSDRRQYFGPGTRLLVL.

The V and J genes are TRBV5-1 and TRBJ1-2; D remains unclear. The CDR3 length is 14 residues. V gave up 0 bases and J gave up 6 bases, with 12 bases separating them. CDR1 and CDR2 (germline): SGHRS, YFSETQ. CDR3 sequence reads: CASSLAVQSNGYTF. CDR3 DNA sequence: TGCGCCAGCAGCTTGGCAGTCCAGTCGAATGGCTACACCTTC.

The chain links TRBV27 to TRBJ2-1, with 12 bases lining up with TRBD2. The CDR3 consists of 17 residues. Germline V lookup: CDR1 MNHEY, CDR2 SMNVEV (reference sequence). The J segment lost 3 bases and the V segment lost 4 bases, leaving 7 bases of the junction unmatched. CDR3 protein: CASSSKPTSGGYNEQFF. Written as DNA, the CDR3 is TGTGCCAGCAGTTCCAAACCGACTAGCGGGGGCTACAATGAGCAGTTCTTC.

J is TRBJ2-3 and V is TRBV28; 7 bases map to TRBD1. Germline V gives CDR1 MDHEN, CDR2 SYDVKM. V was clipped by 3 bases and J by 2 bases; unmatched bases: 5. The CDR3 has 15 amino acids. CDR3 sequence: CASSFEGALTDTQYF. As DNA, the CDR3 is TGTGCCAGCAGTTTCGAGGGGGCTCTCACAGATACGCAGTATTTT.

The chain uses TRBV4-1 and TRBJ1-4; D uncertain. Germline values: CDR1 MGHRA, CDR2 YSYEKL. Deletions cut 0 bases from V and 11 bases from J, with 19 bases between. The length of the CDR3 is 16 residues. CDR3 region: CASSQDFRGTFPKLFF. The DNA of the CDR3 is TGCGCCAGCAGCCAAGATTTTCGTGGCACCTTCCCCAAACTGTTTTTT.

The CDR3 DNA sequence: TGTGCCAGCAGAAAGACAGGGAAAGAGACCCAGTACTTC. This codes for CASRKTGKETQYF. The chain has TRBV2 and TRBJ2-5; the match to TRBD1 covers 7 bases. Germline V gives CDR1 SNHLY, CDR2 FYNNEI. The trim removed 6 bases at V and 3 bases at J, leaving 4 bases unmatched. The CDR3 runs to 13 residues.

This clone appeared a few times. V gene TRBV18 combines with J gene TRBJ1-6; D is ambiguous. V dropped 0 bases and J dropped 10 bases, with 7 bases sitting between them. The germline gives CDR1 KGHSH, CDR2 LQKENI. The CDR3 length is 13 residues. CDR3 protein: CASSPPGPSPLHF. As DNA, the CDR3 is TGTGCCAGCTCACCACCGGGCCCCTCACCCCTCCACTTT. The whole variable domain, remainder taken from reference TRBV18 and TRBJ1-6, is NAGVMQNPRHLVRRRGQEARLRCSPMKGHSHVYWYRQLPEEGLKFMVYLQKENIIDESGMPKERFSAEFPKEGPSILRIQQVVRGDSAAYFCASSPPGPSPLHFGNGTRLTVT.

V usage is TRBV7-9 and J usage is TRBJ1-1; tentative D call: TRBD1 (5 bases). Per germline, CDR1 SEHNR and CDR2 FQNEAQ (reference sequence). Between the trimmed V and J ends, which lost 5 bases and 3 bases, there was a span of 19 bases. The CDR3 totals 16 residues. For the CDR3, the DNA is TGTGCCAGCAGCCAGGGACCTCCCTCGGGGGACACTGAAGCTTTCTTT. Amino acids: CASSQGPPSGDTEAFF. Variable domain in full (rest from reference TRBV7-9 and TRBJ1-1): DTGVSQNPRHKITKRGQNVTFRCDPISEHNRLYWYRQTLGQGPEFLTYFQNEAQLEKSRLLSDRFSAERPKGSFSTLEIQRTEQGDSAMYLCASSQGPPSGDTEAFFGQGTRLTVV.

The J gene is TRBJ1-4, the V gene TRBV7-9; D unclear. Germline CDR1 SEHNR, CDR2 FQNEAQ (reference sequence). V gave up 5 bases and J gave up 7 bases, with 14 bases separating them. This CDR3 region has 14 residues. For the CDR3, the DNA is TGTGCCAGCAGCCCATTCTCCTCCGGTGAAAAACTGTTTTTT. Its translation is CASSPFSSGEKLFF.

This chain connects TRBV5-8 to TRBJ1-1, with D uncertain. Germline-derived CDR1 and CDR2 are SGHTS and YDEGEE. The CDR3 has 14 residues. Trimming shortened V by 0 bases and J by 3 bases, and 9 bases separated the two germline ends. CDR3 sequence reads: CASSLGGEDTEAFF. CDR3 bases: TGTGCCAGCAGCTTGGGTGGGGAGGACACTGAAGCTTTCTTT.

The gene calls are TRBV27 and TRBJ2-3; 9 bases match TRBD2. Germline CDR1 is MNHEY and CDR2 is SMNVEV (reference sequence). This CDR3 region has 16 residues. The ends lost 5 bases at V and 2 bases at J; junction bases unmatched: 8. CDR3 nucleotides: TGTGCCAGCAGTGTGGCTAGCGGGGCGAACACAGATACGCAGTATTTT. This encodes CASSVASGANTDTQYF.

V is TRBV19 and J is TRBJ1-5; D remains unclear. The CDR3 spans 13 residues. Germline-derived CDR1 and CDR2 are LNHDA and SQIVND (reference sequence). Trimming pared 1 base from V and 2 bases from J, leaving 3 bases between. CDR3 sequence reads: CASSIGGNQPQHF. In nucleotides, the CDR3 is TGTGCCAGTAGTATAGGAGGCAATCAGCCCCAGCATTTT.

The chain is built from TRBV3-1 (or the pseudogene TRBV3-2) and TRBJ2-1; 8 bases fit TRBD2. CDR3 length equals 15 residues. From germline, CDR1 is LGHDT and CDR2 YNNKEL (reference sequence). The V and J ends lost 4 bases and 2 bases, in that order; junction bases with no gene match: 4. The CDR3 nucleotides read TGTGCCAGCAGCCTTAGCGGGATAACCTACAATGAGCAGTTCTTC. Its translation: CASSLSGITYNEQFF.

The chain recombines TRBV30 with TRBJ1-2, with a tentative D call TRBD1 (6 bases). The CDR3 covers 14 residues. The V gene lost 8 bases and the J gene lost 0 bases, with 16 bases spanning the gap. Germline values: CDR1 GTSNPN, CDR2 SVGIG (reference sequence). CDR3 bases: TGTGCCGGGGGCACCATAGTGACTAACTATGGCTACACCTTC. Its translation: CAGGTIVTNYGYTF.

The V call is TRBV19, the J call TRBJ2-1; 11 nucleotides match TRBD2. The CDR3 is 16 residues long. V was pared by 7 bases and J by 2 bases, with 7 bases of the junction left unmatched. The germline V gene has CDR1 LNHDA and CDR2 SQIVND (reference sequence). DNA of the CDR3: TGTGCCAGTACCGTACTAGCGGGGGCCGCCTACAATGAGCAGTTCTTC. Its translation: CASTVLAGAAYNEQFF.

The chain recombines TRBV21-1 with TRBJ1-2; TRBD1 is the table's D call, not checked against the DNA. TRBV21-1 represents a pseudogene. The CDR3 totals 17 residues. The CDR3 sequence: CASSKGFRDTPNYGYTF. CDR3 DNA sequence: TGTGCCAGCAGCAAGGGCTTCCGGGACACCCCTAACTATGGCTACACCTTC.

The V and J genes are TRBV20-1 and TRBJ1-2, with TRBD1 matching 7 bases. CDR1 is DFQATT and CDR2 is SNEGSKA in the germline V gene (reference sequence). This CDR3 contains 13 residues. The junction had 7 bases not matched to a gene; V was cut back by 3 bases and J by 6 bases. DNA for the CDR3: TGCAGTGCTAGTACAGGGGCGCTGGATGGCTACACCTTC. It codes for CSASTGALDGYTF.

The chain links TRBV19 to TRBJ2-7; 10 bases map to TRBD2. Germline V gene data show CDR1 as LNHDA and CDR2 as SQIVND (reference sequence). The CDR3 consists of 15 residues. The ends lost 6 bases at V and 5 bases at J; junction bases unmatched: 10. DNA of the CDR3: TGTGCCAGTAGCACCCCAGCGGGGGGGCGTCACGAGCAGTACTTC. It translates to CASSTPAGGRHEQYF.

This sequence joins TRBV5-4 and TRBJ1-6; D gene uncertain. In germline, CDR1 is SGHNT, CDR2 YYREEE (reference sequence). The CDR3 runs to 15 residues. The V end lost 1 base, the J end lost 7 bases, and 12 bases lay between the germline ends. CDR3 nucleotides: TGTGCCAGCAGCTTGAGAACAGCTGAGAATTCACCCCTCCACTTT. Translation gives CASSLRTAENSPLHF.

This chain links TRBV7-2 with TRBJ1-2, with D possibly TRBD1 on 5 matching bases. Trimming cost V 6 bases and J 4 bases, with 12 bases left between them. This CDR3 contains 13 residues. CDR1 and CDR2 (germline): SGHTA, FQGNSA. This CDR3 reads CASRATASYGYTF. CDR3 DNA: TGTGCCAGCAGGGCGACAGCATCCTATGGCTACACCTTC.

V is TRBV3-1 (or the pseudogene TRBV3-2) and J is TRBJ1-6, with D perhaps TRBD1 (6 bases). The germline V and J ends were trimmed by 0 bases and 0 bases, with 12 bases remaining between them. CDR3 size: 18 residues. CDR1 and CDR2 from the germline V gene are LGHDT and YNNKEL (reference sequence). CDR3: CASSQEVTGTSYNSPLHF. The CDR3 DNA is TGTGCCAGCAGCCAAGAAGTCACAGGGACCTCCTATAATTCACCCCTCCACTTT.

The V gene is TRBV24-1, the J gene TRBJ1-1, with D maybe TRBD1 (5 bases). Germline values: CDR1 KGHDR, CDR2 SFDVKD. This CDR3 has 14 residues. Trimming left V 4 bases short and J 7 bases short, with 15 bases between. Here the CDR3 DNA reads TGTGCCACCAGTGACCGAACGGACATGGGTGAAGCTTTCTTT. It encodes CATSDRTDMGEAFF.

CDR3 nucleotide sequence: TGCGCCAGCAGCTTTCCGGGACAGCTAGTAGGAGAGACCCAGTACTTC. Protein: CASSFPGQLVGETQYF. The chain links TRBV5-1 to TRBJ2-5, with 7 positions matching TRBD1. This CDR3 is built from 16 residues. The J segment lost 4 bases and the V segment lost 2 bases, leaving 11 bases of the junction unmatched. CDR1 is SGHRS, CDR2 YFSETQ, per germline.

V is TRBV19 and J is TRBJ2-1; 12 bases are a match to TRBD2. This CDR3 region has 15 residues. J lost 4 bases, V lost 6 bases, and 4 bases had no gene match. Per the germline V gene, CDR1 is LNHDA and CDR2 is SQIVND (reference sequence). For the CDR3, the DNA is TGTGCCAGTAGACCGGGACTAGCGGGTTACAATGAGCAGTTCTTC. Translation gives CASRPGLAGYNEQFF.